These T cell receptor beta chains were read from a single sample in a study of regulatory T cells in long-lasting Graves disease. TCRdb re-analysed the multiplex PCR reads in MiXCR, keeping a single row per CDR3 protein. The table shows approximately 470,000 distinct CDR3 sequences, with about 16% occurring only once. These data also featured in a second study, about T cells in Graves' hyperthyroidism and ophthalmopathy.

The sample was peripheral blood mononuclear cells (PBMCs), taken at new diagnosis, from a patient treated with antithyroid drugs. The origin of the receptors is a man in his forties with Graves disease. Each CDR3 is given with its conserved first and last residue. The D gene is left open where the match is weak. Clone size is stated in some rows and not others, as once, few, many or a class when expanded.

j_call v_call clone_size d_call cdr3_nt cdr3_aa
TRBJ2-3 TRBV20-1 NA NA TGCAGTGCTAGAGATCCTAGAAGGTACACAGATACGCAGTATTTT CSARDPRRYTDTQYF
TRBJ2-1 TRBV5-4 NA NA TGCGCCAGCAGACTTGGACAGGTTAGCGGCAATGAGCAGTTCTTC CASRLGQVSGNEQFF
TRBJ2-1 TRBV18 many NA TGTGCCAGCTCACCACCCTCAGTAAATGAGCAGTTCTTC CASSPPSVNEQFF
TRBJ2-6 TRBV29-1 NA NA TGCAGCGCTAGAGTGGCTGGGGCCAACGTCCTGACTTTC CSARVAGANVLTF
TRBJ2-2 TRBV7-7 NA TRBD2 TGTGCTAGCAGCTTCCAGCGGGAGAGCTCAGGGACCGGGGAGCTGTTTTTT CASSFQRESSGTGELFF
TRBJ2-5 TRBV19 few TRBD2 TGTGCCAGTAGTCCACTAGCGGGAGGGTTTGAGACCCAGTACTTC CASSPLAGGFETQYF
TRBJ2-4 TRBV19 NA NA TGTGCCAGCCACGCTACAGGGACAGCCAAAAACATTCAGTACTTC CASHATGTAKNIQYF
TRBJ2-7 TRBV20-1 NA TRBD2 TGCAGTGCTAGAGATCTAGCGGGGGGGTCCTACGAGCAGTACTTC CSARDLAGGSYEQYF
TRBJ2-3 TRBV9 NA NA TGTGCCAGCAGCCAAGGGGGGGAGACGGTCGATACGCAGTATTTT CASSQGGETVDTQYF
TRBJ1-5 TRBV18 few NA TGTGCCAGCTCACCATTCACGTCCGGGTCATCTAATCAGCCCCAGCATTTT CASSPFTSGSSNQPQHF
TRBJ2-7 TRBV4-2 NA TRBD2 TGTGCCAGCAGCCAAAGCGGGAGCTCCTACGAGCAGTACTTC CASSQSGSSYEQYF
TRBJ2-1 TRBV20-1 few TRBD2 TGCAGTGCTCTTAGCGGGAGTACCTACAATGAGCAGTTCTTC CSALSGSTYNEQFF
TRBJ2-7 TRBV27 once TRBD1 TGTGCCAGCAGTTTACGACGGGACAGCTCCTACGAGCAGTACTTC CASSLRRDSSYEQYF
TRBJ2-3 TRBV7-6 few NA TGTGCCAGCAGCTTAGGTACGGGCCACCTTACAGATACGCAGTATTTT CASSLGTGHLTDTQYF
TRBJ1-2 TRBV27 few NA TGTGCCAGCAGTGAATCAAGGGGGAGAAAATATGGCTACACCTTC CASSESRGRKYGYTF
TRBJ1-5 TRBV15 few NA TGTGCCACCAGCAGAGATCCAGGTTATAGCAATCAGCCCCAGCATTTT CATSRDPGYSNQPQHF
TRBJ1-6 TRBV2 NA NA TGTGCCAGCAGGGGCGCGGGTAATTCACCCCTCCACTTT CASRGAGNSPLHF
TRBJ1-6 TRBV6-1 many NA TGTGCCAGCAGTCTGACCGGGACCTCGGATTCACCCCTCCACTTT CASSLTGTSDSPLHF
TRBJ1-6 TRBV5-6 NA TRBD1 TGTGCCAGCAGCGTCGGGACAGGGGGCTATTCACCCCTCCACTTT CASSVGTGGYSPLHF
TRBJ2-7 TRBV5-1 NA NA TGCGCCAGCAGCTTGGGTCACAACCAAGGAGGCGAGCAGTACTTC CASSLGHNQGGEQYF
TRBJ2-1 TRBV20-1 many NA TGCAGTGCTAGAGGGGACCGCCACAATGAGCAGTTCTTC CSARGDRHNEQFF
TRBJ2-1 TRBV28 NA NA TGTGCCAGCACCGGAGCGGGTGCATTTAATGAGCAGTTCTTC CASTGAGAFNEQFF
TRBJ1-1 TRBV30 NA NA TGTGCCTGGAGATTAACGGGTGAAGCTTTCTTT CAWRLTGEAFF
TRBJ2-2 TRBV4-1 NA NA TGCGCCAGCAGCCGACAGGATTCTACCGGGGAGCTGTTTTTT CASSRQDSTGELFF
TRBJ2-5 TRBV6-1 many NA TGTGCCAGCAGTGAATGGTGGGGGGCGGATGAGACCCAGTACTTC CASSEWWGADETQYF
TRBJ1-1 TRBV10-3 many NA TGTGCCATCAGAGAAGGAGGGTACACTGAAGCTTTCTTT CAIREGGYTEAFF
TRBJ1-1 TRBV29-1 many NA TGCAGCGTTGTCGCTAAGAGGGGTCCGATGAACACTGAAGCTTTCTTT CSVVAKRGPMNTEAFF
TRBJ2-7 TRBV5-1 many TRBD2 TGCGCCAGCAGCGCACCGACTAGCGGGAGGGCCACACGGAACGAGCAGTACTTC CASSAPTSGRATRNEQYF
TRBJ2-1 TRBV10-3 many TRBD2 TGTGCCATCGCCGGGACTAGCGCCCACAATGAGCAGTTCTTC CAIAGTSAHNEQFF
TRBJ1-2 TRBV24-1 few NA TGTGCCACCAGTGACCCCCGACAATCTAACTATGGCTACACCTTC CATSDPRQSNYGYTF